Listed below are T cell receptor beta chains from one sample, sequenced in a study of blood T cell repertoires in COVID-19. The table came from immunoSEQ multiplex PCR; TCRdb's copy has only in-frame clones and leaves some out. The sample has about 200,000 clones, 65% to 85% seen once. The sample consisted of peripheral blood. The receptors originated from a woman over 75 with acute or convalescent COVID-19. CDR3s include the opening cysteine and the closing phenylalanine or tryptophan. A D gene is named only where the DNA matches it firmly. The size of a clone is reported for some rows only, either as once, few or many, or as a class for expanded clones.

J,V,size,D,CDR3,DNA
TRBJ1-3,TRBV16,NA,TRBD1,CASSPRQGSGNTIYF,TGTGCCAGCAGCCCCCGACAGGGATCTGGAAACACCATATATTTT
TRBJ2-3,TRBV2,once,TRBD1,CASITGAGDTQYF,TGTGCCAGCATTACAGGGGCGGGAGATACGCAGTATTTT
TRBJ2-7,TRBV30,NA,TRBD1,CAWSVGDRALQYF,TGTGCCTGGAGTGTGGGGGACAGGGCGTTGCAGTACTTC
TRBJ2-2,TRBV7-6,NA,TRBD1,CASSLTGQGTGELFF,TGTGCCAGCAGCTTAACTGGACAGGGAACCGGGGAGCTGTTTTTT
TRBJ2-7,TRBV5-4,once,NA,CASSPPQIHEQYF,TGTGCCAGCAGCCCGCCCCAGATCCACGAGCAGTACTTC
TRBJ2-3,TRBV27,once,TRBD2,CAGPGLAGGLETDTQYF,TGTGCCGGGCCGGGACTAGCGGGAGGGTTGGAAACAGATACGCAGTATTTT
TRBJ2-5,TRBV6-5,NA,TRBD2,CASTQPGGLETQYF,TGTGCCAGCACTCAGCCGGGGGGGTTAGAGACCCAGTACTTC
TRBJ2-7,TRBV6-5,NA,NA,CASIQSATYEQYF,TGTGCCAGCATACAAAGCGCTACCTACGAGCAGTACTTC
TRBJ2-7,TRBV28,NA,TRBD2,CASGRGGPAYEQYF,TGTGCCAGCGGGCGGGGGGGACCTGCCTACGAGCAGTACTTC
TRBJ2-6,TRBV5-6,NA,NA,CASSLEQGASGANVLTF,TGTGCCAGCAGCTTAGAACAGGGTGCAAGCGGGGCCAACGTCCTGACTTTC
TRBJ2-7,TRBV5-1,NA,TRBD2,CASSPNGEGRYEQYF,TGCGCCAGCAGCCCAAATGGGGAGGGGCGCTACGAGCAGTACTTC
TRBJ1-1,TRBV5-5,NA,TRBD1,CASSLMASGGTEAFF,TGTGCCAGCAGCTTGATGGCGTCAGGGGGCACTGAAGCTTTCTTT
TRBJ2-3,TRBV7-9,NA,TRBD2,CASSLVLAGVTDTQYF,TGTGCCAGCAGCTTAGTTCTAGCGGGGGTCACAGATACGCAGTATTTT
TRBJ1-1,TRBV12-3/TRBV12-4,NA,NA,CASSFDTDTEAFF,TGTGCCAGCAGTTTCGACACGGACACTGAAGCTTTCTTT
TRBJ2-7,TRBV30,NA,NA,CAWSVLTGPPYEQYF,TGTGCCTGGAGTGTACTTACAGGACCACCCTACGAGCAGTACTTC
TRBJ1-2,TRBV19,NA,NA,CASKSIYGYTF,TGTGCCAGTAAAAGCATCTATGGCTACACCTTC
TRBJ2-7,TRBV10-1,NA,NA,CASSESTGGGSYEQYF,TGCGCCAGCAGTGAGTCGACGGGGGGCGGTTCCTACGAGCAGTACTTC
TRBJ1-4,TRBV6-5,NA,TRBD1,CASSYRGLRGEKLFF,TGTGCCAGCAGTTACAGGGGGCTGCGCGGTGAAAAACTGTTTTTT
TRBJ1-5,TRBV10-3,NA,TRBD1,CAISTGTGITNQPQHF,TGTGCCATCAGTACCGGGACAGGGATAACCAATCAGCCCCAGCATTTT
TRBJ1-2,TRBV19,NA,TRBD1,CASSLLDRGVGYTF,TGTGCCAGTAGTCTCCTGGACAGGGGCGTAGGCTACACCTTC
TRBJ2-2,TRBV25-1,NA,TRBD1,CASSEIRGQTGELFF,TGTGCCAGCAGTGAAATAAGGGGGCAGACCGGGGAGCTGTTTTTT
TRBJ2-7,TRBV9,NA,NA,CASSVDPSESYEQYF,TGTGCCAGCAGCGTAGACCCTAGCGAGTCCTACGAGCAGTACTTC
TRBJ2-7,TRBV6-5,NA,NA,CASSLTFTSLNEQYF,TGTGCCAGCAGTCTTACTTTTACTAGTCTCAACGAGCAGTACTTC
TRBJ1-4,TRBV2,NA,TRBD1,CASRKQGAGEKLFF,TGTGCCAGCAGAAAACAGGGGGCTGGGGAAAAACTGTTTTTT
TRBJ1-4,TRBV5-4,NA,TRBD1,CASSRDRTNEKLFF,TGTGCCAGCAGCCGGGACAGGACTAATGAAAAACTGTTTTTT
TRBJ2-5,TRBV9,once,TRBD2,CASSPGLAGQETQYF,TGTGCCAGCAGCCCGGGACTAGCGGGGCAAGAGACCCAGTACTTC
TRBJ1-2,TRBV18,NA,TRBD1,CASSPFSGQLYGYTF,TGTGCCAGCTCACCGTTTTCGGGACAGTTGTATGGCTACACCTTC
TRBJ1-5,TRBV19,NA,TRBD1,CASSPGTAYQPQHF,TGTGCCAGCAGTCCCGGGACAGCTTATCAGCCCCAGCATTTT
TRBJ2-7,TRBV7-2,NA,TRBD2,CASSLGGTSQAYEQYF,TGTGCCAGCAGCTTAGGGGGGACTAGTCAGGCCTACGAGCAGTACTTC
TRBJ2-7,TRBV4-3,many,TRBD2,CASSQIAGGPREQYF,TGCGCCAGCAGCCAGATAGCGGGGGGGCCAAGGGAGCAGTACTTC
TRBJ1-1,TRBV19,NA,NA,CASMSGTEPEAFF,TGTGCCAGTATGAGCGGCACTGAACCTGAAGCTTTCTTT
TRBJ1-1,TRBV6-2/TRBV6-3,NA,TRBD1,CASSTETGGRNTEAFF,TGTGCCAGCAGTACGGAGACAGGGGGAAGGAACACTGAAGCTTTCTTT
TRBJ1-4,TRBV27,NA,NA,CASSLGTGATNEKLFF,TGTGCCAGCAGTTTAGGAACAGGCGCAACTAATGAAAAACTGTTTTTT
TRBJ1-1,TRBV6-2/TRBV6-3,NA,TRBD1,CASSYPPGGEGTEAFF,TGTGCCAGCAGTTACCCCCCAGGGGGCGAGGGCACTGAAGCTTTCTTT
TRBJ1-6,TRBV11-3,NA,NA,CASSLIEFSPLHF,TGTGCCAGCAGCTTAATCGAGTTCTCACCCCTCCACTTT
TRBJ1-2,TRBV2,NA,TRBD1,CATLWDRDYGYTF,TGTGCCACCCTTTGGGACAGGGATTATGGCTACACCTTC
TRBJ2-1,TRBV5-1,NA,TRBD1,CATGTGRLVEQFF,TGCGCCACTGGGACAGGGAGGTTAGTTGAGCAGTTCTTC
TRBJ2-2,TRBV30,NA,TRBD1,CAGTGAQGELFF,TGTGCCGGTACAGGGGCCCAGGGGGAGCTGTTTTTT
TRBJ1-4,TRBV28,NA,TRBD1,CASSRQGVREKLFF,TGTGCCAGCAGCCGACAGGGGGTAAGGGAAAAACTGTTTTTT
TRBJ1-1,TRBV7-2,NA,NA,CASSLPWNTEAFF,TGTGCCAGCAGCTTACCGTGGAACACTGAAGCTTTCTTT
TRBJ2-1,TRBV5-1,once,NA,CASSLGGPDSHEQFF,TGCGCCAGCAGCTTGGGGGGGCCCGACTCCCACGAGCAGTTCTTC
TRBJ2-5,TRBV28,once,TRBD2,CASFRSTLAGGPGLGTQYF,TGTGCCAGCTTTCGTTCGACTTTAGCGGGAGGGCCCGGATTAGGGACCCAGTACTTC